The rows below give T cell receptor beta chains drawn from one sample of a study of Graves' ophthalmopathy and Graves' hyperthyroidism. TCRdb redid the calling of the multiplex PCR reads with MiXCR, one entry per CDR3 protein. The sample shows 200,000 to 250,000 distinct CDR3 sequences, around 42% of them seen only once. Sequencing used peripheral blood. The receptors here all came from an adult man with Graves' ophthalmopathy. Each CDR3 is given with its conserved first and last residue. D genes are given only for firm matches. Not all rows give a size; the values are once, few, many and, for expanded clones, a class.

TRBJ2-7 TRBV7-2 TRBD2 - TGTGCCAGCAGCTTAGGCGGGGGGGCGCAATACTTC CASSLGGGAQYF
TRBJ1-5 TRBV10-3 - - TGTGCCATCAGTGGGACAGCGGTTGATAGCAATCAGCCCCAGCATTTT CAISGTAVDSNQPQHF
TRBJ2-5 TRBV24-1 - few TGTGCCACCAGTGATTTAGAGGCCTTCCAAGAGACCCAGTACTTC CATSDLEAFQETQYF
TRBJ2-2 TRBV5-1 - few TGCGCCAGCAGCTTGGGCCTAGTCTCCGGGGAGCTGTTTTTT CASSLGLVSGELFF
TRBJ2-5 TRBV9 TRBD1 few TGTGCCAGCAGCGCCACGGACAGGGGGCAAGAGACCCAGTACTTC CASSATDRGQETQYF
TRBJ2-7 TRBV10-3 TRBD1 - TGTGCCATCAGTTTCCCCCGGGACAGGGGTAACGAGCAGTACTTC CAISFPRDRGNEQYF
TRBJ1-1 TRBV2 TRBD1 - TGTGCCAGCAGACCAGGGGGCGCGGACACTGAAGCTTTCTTT CASRPGGADTEAFF
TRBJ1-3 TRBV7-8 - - TGTGCCAGCAGTGAAAGGTCGGCAGGAAAAAACACCATATATTTT CASSERSAGKNTIYF
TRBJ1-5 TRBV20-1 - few TGCAGTGCCTCGGGGGGACTGGGAAGTCAGCCCCAGCATTTT CSASGGLGSQPQHF
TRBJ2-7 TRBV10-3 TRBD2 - TGTGCCATCATGGACCGGGAGGCTCGGGGCGAGCAGTACTTC CAIMDREARGEQYF
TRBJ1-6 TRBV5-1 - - TGCGCCAGCAGCTTGGCAGGACAGCGATATAATTCACCCCTCCACTTT CASSLAGQRYNSPLHF
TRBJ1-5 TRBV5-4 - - TGTGCCAGCAGCTTGGCCCGGGGGGGGAGTCTTGGTCAGCCCCAGCATTTT CASSLARGGSLGQPQHF
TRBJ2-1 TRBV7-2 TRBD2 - TGTGCCAGCAGCTTCGCTAGCGGGGTTCAAGAGACCCAGTTCTTC CASSFASGVQETQFF
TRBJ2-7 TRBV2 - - TGTGCCAGCAGTGACAGGGTCCGATCCTACGAGCAGTACTTC CASSDRVRSYEQYF
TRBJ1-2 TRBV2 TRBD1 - TGTGCCAGCAGCTACGGACAGGGCGGAGGCTACACCTTC CASSYGQGGGYTF
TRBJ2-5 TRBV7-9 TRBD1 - TGTGCCAGCAGCTCCCTCGGGGGCGGGACAGGGTGGGAAGAGACCCAGTACTTC CASSSLGGGTGWEETQYF
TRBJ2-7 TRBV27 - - TGTGCCAGCAGTTTATCGCCCGGGCGAATGGGGGGTCCGTACTTC CASSLSPGRMGGPYF
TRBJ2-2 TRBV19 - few TGTGCCAGTAGTATAGGAGGGGGGGCCACGAACACCGGGGAGCTGTTTTTT CASSIGGGATNTGELFF
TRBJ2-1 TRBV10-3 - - TGTGCCACCCTCGGGGATCCCTACAATGAGCAGTTCTTC CATLGDPYNEQFF
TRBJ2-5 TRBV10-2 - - TGCGCCAGCAGTCCCCGCAGGGGGGATAAAGAGACCCAGTACTTC CASSPRRGDKETQYF
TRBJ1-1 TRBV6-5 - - TGTGCCAGCAGTTATAGTAGGGCCGGAGCTTTCTTT CASSYSRAGAFF
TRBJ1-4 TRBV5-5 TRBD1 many TGTGCCAGCAGCTCGGGGACAGGGAGCTTCGGCAATGAAAAACTGTTTTTT CASSSGTGSFGNEKLFF
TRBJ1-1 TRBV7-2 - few TGTGCCAGCAGCTTCAGAATGAACACTGAAGCTTTCTTT CASSFRMNTEAFF
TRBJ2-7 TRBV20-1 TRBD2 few TGCAGTGCTGGCCCAATGGCGGGAGGGCCCTACGAGCAGTACTTC CSAGPMAGGPYEQYF
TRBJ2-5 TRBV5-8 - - TGTGCCAGCTCAATCTTCCAAGAGACCCAGTACTTC CASSIFQETQYF
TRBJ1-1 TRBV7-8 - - TGTGCCAGCAGCTTGTCACAGGGGAACACTGAAGCTTTCTTT CASSLSQGNTEAFF
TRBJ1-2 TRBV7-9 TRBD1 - TGTGCCAGCAGCTTGGTACAGGGGTACTATGGCTACACCTTC CASSLVQGYYGYTF
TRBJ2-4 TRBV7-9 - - TGTGCCAGCAGCCCGCGGAATGAAAACATTCAGTACTTC CASSPRNENIQYF
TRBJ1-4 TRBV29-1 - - TGCAGCGCAGTCGGAATAAATGAAAAACTGTTTTTT CSAVGINEKLFF
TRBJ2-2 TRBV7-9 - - TGTGCCAGCAGCTTGGAGAGGGCCAGGACCGGGGAGCTGTTTTTT CASSLERARTGELFF
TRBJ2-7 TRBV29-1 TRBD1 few TGCAGCGTTCTCGGACCTACCTGGGGGACAGGAACCTACGAGCAGTACTTC CSVLGPTWGTGTYEQYF
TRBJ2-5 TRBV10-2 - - TGCGCCAGCAGTGCCCGGACAGTGCAAGAGACCCAGTACTTC CASSARTVQETQYF
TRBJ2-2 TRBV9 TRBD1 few TGTGCCAGCAGCGAGGGGGCGAACGGGGAGCTGTTTTTT CASSEGANGELFF
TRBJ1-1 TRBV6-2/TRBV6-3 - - TGTGCCAGCACCCAGGGGTTGAGCACTGAAGCTTTCTTT CASTQGLSTEAFF
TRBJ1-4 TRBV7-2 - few TGTGCCATCTCTCCGGGGGCTAATGAAAAACTGTTTTTT CAISPGANEKLFF
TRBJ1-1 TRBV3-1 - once TGTGCCAGCAGCCCTATTGGCACTGAAGCTTTCTTT CASSPIGTEAFF
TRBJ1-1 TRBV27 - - TGTGCCAGCAGGCTCTCGGGCCTCGGGACTGAAGCTTTCTTT CASRLSGLGTEAFF
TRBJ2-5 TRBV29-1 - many TGCAGCGTCGTTGGGGGCATCGCGGAGACCCAGTACTTC CSVVGGIAETQYF
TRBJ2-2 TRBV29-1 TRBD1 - TGTGCCAGCAGTGATGGACAGGGGGCCGGGGAGCTGTTTTTT CASSDGQGAGELFF
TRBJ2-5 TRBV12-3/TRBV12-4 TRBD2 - TGTGCCAGCACCTCCTCTAGCGGGAGGGAGACCCAGTACTTC CASTSSSGRETQYF
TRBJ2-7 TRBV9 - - TGTGCCAGCAGCGTAGAGTCGGGTAGATTTGAGTACGAGCAGTACTTC CASSVESGRFEYEQYF
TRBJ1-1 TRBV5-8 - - TGTGCCAGCAGCTTAAGGGACAAGGGCACTGAAGCTTTCTTT CASSLRDKGTEAFF
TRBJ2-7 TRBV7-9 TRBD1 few TGTGCCAGCAGCTTAACACAGGGGGCAGATAGGCAGTACTTC CASSLTQGADRQYF
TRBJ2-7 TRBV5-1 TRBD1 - TGCGCCAGCGATACCGGGACAGCGCCCTACGAGCAGTACTTC CASDTGTAPYEQYF
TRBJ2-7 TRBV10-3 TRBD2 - TGTGCCAGCGGGGGACCAGTTTACGAGCAGTACTTC CASGGPVYEQYF
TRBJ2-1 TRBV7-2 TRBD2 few TGCGCCAGCAGCTCATCCGGGACTAGCGGGGGAAACCTAAATACGGAGCAGTTCTTC CASSSSGTSGGNLNTEQFF
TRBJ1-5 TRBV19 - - TGTGCCAGCAGCTGGGGGTGGAGGAATCGGAATCAGCCCCAGCATTTT CASSWGWRNRNQPQHF
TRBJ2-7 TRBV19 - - TGTGCCAGTAATCGGGGCTATCCCTCCTACGAGCAGTACTTC CASNRGYPSYEQYF
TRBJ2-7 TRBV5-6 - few TGTGCCAGCAGCCAAACCGGGACACTCGGCTACGAGCAGTACTTC CASSQTGTLGYEQYF
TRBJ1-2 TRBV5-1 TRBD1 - TGCGCCAGCAGCTTCCCAGGGGGCGGCTATGGCTACACCTTC CASSFPGGGYGYTF
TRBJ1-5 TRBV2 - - TGTGCCAGCAGTTTGGATGGGGGAGTTGGACAGCCCCAGCATTTT CASSLDGGVGQPQHF
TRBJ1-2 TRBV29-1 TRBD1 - TGCAGCGTCGTAGAGGACAGGGGCTACACCTTC CSVVEDRGYTF
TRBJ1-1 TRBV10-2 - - TGCGCCAGCAGTACCTGGGGCCACGGGGACACTGAAGCTTTCTTT CASSTWGHGDTEAFF
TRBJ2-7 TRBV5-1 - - TGCGCCAGCAGCTTGTATCCGGGGACCTACGAGCAGTACTTC CASSLYPGTYEQYF
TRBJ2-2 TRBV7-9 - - TGTGCCAGCAGCGTACTGGCGGGCGGGGAGCTGTTTTTT CASSVLAGGELFF
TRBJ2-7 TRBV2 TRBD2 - TGTGCCAGCAGTGCTGGGACTAGCGGGAGAGAGCCTAACTACGAGCAGTACTTC CASSAGTSGREPNYEQYF
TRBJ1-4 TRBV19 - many TGTGCCAGTTACGGGGGGCAAGCTAATGAAAAACTGTTTTTT CASYGGQANEKLFF
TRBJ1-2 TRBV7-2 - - TGTGCCAGCAGCTCCTTCCAGGAAGGTGGGCTTGGCTACACCTTC CASSSFQEGGLGYTF